This TCR beta chain was sequenced in a study of blood T cell repertoires in COVID-19. Overall study: There were acute and convalescent COVID-19 samples, and they came from the United States, Italy and Spain. T cells, B-cell-depleted T cells, or PBMCs supplied cDNA or gDNA.

Looked up from germline, CDR1 is ENHRY and CDR2 is SYGVKD. Trimming stripped 2 bases from V and 1 base from J, with 12 bases between. The CDR3 runs 16 residues. The authors' processing: Nucleated cell counts were estimated from reference gene primer amplification. The table came from immunoSEQ multiplex PCR; TCRdb's copy has only in-frame clones and leaves some out. V and J calls and clone size come straight from that table; D and trimming were deduced from the DNA. This table holds 220,000 or so clones, roughly 80% found once. The genes are TRBV10-3 and TRBJ1-5, with a weak D call TRBD1 (6 bases). The receptor was isolated from a woman in her seventies with acute or convalescent COVID-19. The sample comprised peripheral blood. The CDR3 is CAISEGGAQSNQPQHF. CDR3 coding DNA: TGTGCCATCAGTGAGGGGGGGGCGCAGAGCAATCAGCCCCAGCATTTT.